These 2 T cell receptor beta chains originate from one sample sequenced in a study of shared T cell receptors in the human thymus. Measured with immunoSEQ multiplex PCR; TCRdb has only the in-frame clones, and not every one. The data hold almost 550,000 clones, with about 84% observed a single time. This sample also belongs to another study, concerning human thymus T cells.

The sequenced sample was thymocytes. Receptors were obtained from a boy under two years old with a congenital heart defect.

The J gene is TRBJ1-3, the V gene TRBV14; D is unresolved. Deletions cut 1 base from V and 4 bases from J, with 11 bases between. The CDR3 length is 15 residues. Germline assignment: CDR1 SGHDN and CDR2 FVKESK. The CDR3 nucleotides read TGTGCCAGCAGCCAAGGACGGGAGGGCGGAAACACCATATATTTT. Its protein product is CASSQGREGGNTIYF.

The rearrangement links TRBV5-8 to TRBJ2-6; possibly TRBD1 for D (5 bases). Germline V CDR1 and CDR2: SGHTS, YDEGEE. V was pared by 2 bases and J by 0 bases, with 12 bases between. CDR3 size: 17 residues. CDR3 protein: CASSFAGYHSGANVLTF. The CDR3 coding sequence is TGTGCCAGCAGCTTTGCAGGGTATCACTCTGGGGCCAACGTCCTGACTTTC.